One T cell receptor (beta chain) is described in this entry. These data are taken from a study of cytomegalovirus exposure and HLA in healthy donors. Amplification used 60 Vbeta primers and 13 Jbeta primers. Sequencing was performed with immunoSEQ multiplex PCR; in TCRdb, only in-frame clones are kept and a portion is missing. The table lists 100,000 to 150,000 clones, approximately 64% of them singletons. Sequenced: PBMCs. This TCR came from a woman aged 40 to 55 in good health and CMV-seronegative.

In nucleotides, the CDR3 is TGTGCCAGCAGTCCCACGACAGGTGACTATGGCTACACCTTC. Its translation is CASSPTTGDYGYTF. This chain joins TRBV6-6 and TRBJ1-2; D may be TRBD1 (6 bases). CDR1 is MNHNY and CDR2 is SVGAGI in the germline V gene (reference sequence). This CDR3 contains 14 residues. V was trimmed by 5 bases and J by 3 bases, leaving 13 bases between them.